This T cell receptor beta chain came from a study of cytomegalovirus exposure and HLA in healthy donors. In the PCR, 60 Vbeta and 13 Jbeta primers were used. TCRdb keeps only in-frame clones here, not all; method: immunoSEQ multiplex PCR. This table holds under 110,000 clones, roughly four fifths found once. Overall study findings and caveats: Researchers reported in a later analysis that a missense DCLRE1C variant was tied to TCR beta V- and J-gene trimming. What a later analysis reportedly showed was that an Asian-associated ancestry cluster had fewer N-insertions than the roughly 670-donor mean. In vitro testing confirmed a few CMV-associated chains as specific for CMV antigens.

CDR1 MNHNS and CDR2 SASEGT come from the germline V gene. The CDR3 has 11 residues. Comment on this clone: Its antigen remains unidentified.

The V and J genes are TRBV6-1 and TRBJ2-5; weak D call: TRBD1 (5 bases). The J call may be faulty, since TRBJ2-7 better matches the DNA end. The sequenced sample consisted of PBMCs. The receptor was isolated from a male donor in good health and CMV-seropositive. The CDR3 here is CAIGQAGEQYF. The CDR3 DNA sequence: TGTGCCATCGGACAAGCCGGCGAGCAGTACTTC.